Only one count was recorded for the clone carrying this T cell receptor (beta chain). Its target is not known. The CDR3 runs to 14 residues. V lost 0 bases, J lost 9 bases, and 14 bases lay in between. Germline values: CDR1 MNHEY, CDR2 SVGAGI. These data belong to a study of a mutant IDH1 vaccine in newly diagnosed glioma. Study overall: Sex among treated patients split around 60% male, around 40% female; mean age was approximately 41 years. Patients arrived already treated with radiotherapy, temozolomide, or both, most having had both.

The study, taken as a whole, reports: Pseudoprogression apparently lacked any relation to changes in top peripheral T cell clonotypes.

TCRdb's copy holds only in-frame clones and misses some; the assay was immunoSEQ multiplex PCR. The table has roughly 60,000 clones, 70% to 90% seen once. The time point here: week 23, last vaccination. Topical imiquimod accompanied each vaccine dose, which consisted of 300 ug of mutant IDH1 20-mer peptide. Donors had new IDH1-mutant astrocytomas of WHO grade 3 or 4 (ATRX-lost). This receptor was obtained from a man aged 25 to 40 with glioma. The material sequenced was PBMCs, taken from a glioma patient whose treatment included an IDH1 peptide vaccine. This sequence joins TRBV6-5 and TRBJ2-5, with a weak D call TRBD2 (6 bases). Here the CDR3 DNA reads TGTGCCAGCAGTTACTCGAACATAGGGAGGTCCCAGTACTTC. Residues: CASSYSNIGRSQYF.